The next 6 T cell receptor beta chains were all read from a single sample in a study of CD8+ T cells in alopecia areata. Extracted from the samples, RNA was reverse transcribed into cDNA to serve as the sequencing template. Sequenced by immunoSEQ multiplex PCR; TCRdb stores in-frame clones only, minus some. This table holds some 180,000 clones, roughly 59% found once. The source was CD4+ T cells sorted from blood, collected at week 0. All receptors come from a human donor with alopecia areata.

The chain couples TRBV27 to TRBJ2-3; D unresolved. The V end was cut by 7 bases, the J end by 14 bases, with 25 bases between. Per germline, CDR1 MNHEY and CDR2 SMNVEV (reference sequence). The CDR3 runs 14 residues. CDR3 coding DNA: TGTGCCAGCATGTCGTTTGTTAGGGCGGACGTCTGGTATTTT. Its translation is CASMSFVRADVWYF.

A single count supports this clone. This CDR3 reads CSVGALSEAFF. Written as DNA, the CDR3 is TGCAGCGTTGGCGCCTTGTCTGAAGCTTTCTTT. The rearrangement links TRBV29-1 to TRBJ1-1, with D uncertain. Trimming took off 4 bases at V and 6 bases at J, with 9 bases between the two ends. The CDR3 extends over 11 amino acids. Germline V gene sequence: CDR1 SQVTM, CDR2 ANQGSEA.

V and J are TRBV5-4 and TRBJ2-1; D uncertain. The CDR3 is made up of 13 amino acids. Germline V gives CDR1 SGHNT, CDR2 YYREEE (reference sequence). V lost 0 bases and J 5 bases, leaving 6 bases between the germline ends. CDR3 sequence reads: CASSLAPNNEQFF. Here the CDR3 DNA reads TGTGCCAGCAGCTTGGCGCCCAACAATGAGCAGTTCTTC.

This chain connects TRBV11-2 to TRBJ2-2; TRBD1 aligns across 7 bases. This CDR3 is built from 14 residues. Germline V lookup: CDR1 SGHAT, CDR2 FQNNGV. The V gene end was trimmed by 8 bases and the J gene end by 3 bases; junction bases not matched to a gene: 6. DNA for the CDR3: TGTGCCAGCCAGGGGGTAGGCCACACCGGGGAGCTGTTTTTT. Its protein is CASQGVGHTGELFF.

This clone was counted only a few times. The chain joins TRBV2 to TRBJ2-3, with D perhaps matching TRBD2 (6 bases). Germline V gene data show CDR1 as SNHLY and CDR2 as FYNNEI. V gave up 6 bases and J gave up 3 bases, with 10 bases separating them. This CDR3 comprises 13 residues. CDR3 sequence reads: CASRSGVTDTQYF. In DNA, the CDR3 is TGTGCCAGCAGATCGGGGGTTACAGATACGCAGTATTTT.

The V gene is TRBV25-1, the J gene TRBJ1-1; D gene unclear. The ends were cut back, 4 bases at V and 3 bases at J, with 3 bases in the middle. The CDR3 sequence is 11 residues long. From germline, CDR1 is MGHDK and CDR2 SYGVNS. For the CDR3, the DNA is TGTGCCAGCAGTGTGTACACTGAAGCTTTCTTT. Its protein product is CASSVYTEAFF. The full variable domain, rest sourced from reference TRBV25-1 and TRBJ1-1, is EADIYQTPRYLVIGTGKKITLECSQTMGHDKMYWYQQDPGMELHLIHYSYGVNSTEKGDLSSESTVSRIRTEHFPLTLESARPSHTSQYLCASSVYTEAFFGQGTRLTVV.